This TCR beta chain was recorded in a study of blood T cells in healthy people across ages. This clonotype occurred a few times. Together with a sample-barcoded 5' primer, a J-beta primer mix was included in a second PCR lasting roughly 6 to 12 cycles. Each CDR3 protein is one row after TCRdb ran MiXCR on the 5' RACE reads. Of 1.5 million to 2 million distinct CDR3 sequences in the sample, less than 50% were seen once. The CDR3 contains 17 residues. Germline assignment: CDR1 MNHEY and CDR2 SMNVEV (reference sequence). The chain is built from TRBV27 and TRBJ2-4; TRBD2 matches at 13 bases. The DNA end favors TRBJ2-7, so the J call may be wrong. Specimen: blood. This TCR derives from a woman in her 40s in good health. CDR3 in amino acids: CASSLTGTSGNLYEQYF. The CDR3 nucleotides are TGTGCCAGCAGTTTAACCGGGACTAGCGGGAATCTCTACGAGCAGTACTTC.